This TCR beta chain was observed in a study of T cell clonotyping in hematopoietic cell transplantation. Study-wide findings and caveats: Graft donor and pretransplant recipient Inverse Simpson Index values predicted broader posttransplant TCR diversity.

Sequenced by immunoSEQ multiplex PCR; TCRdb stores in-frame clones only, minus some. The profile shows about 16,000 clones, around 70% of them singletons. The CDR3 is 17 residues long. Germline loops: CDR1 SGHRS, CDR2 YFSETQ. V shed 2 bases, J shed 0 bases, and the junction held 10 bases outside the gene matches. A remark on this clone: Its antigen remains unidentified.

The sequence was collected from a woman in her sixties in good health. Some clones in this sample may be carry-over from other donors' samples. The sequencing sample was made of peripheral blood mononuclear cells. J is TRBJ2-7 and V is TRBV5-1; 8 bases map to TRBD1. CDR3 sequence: CASSFDTGGTPSYEQYF. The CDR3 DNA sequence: TGCGCCAGCAGCTTCGACACAGGGGGAACTCCCTCCTACGAGCAGTACTTC.